This T cell receptor (beta chain) originates from a study of blood T cell repertoires in COVID-19. The participants were between roughly 18 and 89 years old and came from 24 US areas. Sequencing used immunoSEQ multiplex PCR; TCRdb keeps in-frame clones, though not all of them. This table has nearly 200,000 clones, around 92% appearing once. The sample consisted of PBMCs or T cells enriched from blood (not recorded which). The TCR sequence derives from a woman aged 18 to 35 who had recovered from COVID-19.

The CDR3 DNA sequence: TGTGCCTGGAGAGAGGCGGGGGGCACCCTCGAGCAGTACTTC. Translated: CAWREAGGTLEQYF. This chain uses TRBV30 with TRBJ2-7; 8 positions match TRBD2. J was trimmed by 6 bases and V by 3 bases; bases with no gene match: 10. Germline V gene sequence: CDR1 GTSNPN, CDR2 SVGIG (reference sequence). This CDR3 is 14 amino acids long.